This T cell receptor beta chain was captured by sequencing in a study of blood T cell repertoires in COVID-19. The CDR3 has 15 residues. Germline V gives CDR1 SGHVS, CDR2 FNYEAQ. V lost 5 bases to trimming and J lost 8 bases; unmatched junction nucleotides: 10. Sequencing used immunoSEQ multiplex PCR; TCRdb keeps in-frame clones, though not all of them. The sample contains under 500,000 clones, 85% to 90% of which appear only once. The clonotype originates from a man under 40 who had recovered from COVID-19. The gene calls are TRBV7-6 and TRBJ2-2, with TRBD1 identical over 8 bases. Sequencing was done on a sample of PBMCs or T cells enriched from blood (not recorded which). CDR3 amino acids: CASSVQGAPTGELFF. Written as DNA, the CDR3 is TGTGCCAGCAGCGTTCAGGGGGCGCCAACTGGGGAGCTGTTTTTT.